The following is a T cell receptor (beta chain) sequence with its context. This sample is drawn from a study of blood T cell repertoires in COVID-19. Study overall: From the United States, Italy and Spain came samples of acute and convalescent COVID-19. PBMCs, B-cell-depleted T cells, or T cells provided the cDNA or gDNA that made up the material.

Seattle researchers signed up patients amid active infection and tracked them longitudinally. Original methodology: Nucleated cell number was recorded as an estimate derived from reference gene primer amplification. The table came from immunoSEQ multiplex PCR; TCRdb's copy has only in-frame clones and leaves some out. V and J calls plus clone size are reproduced from that table; the DNA served to infer D and trimming. The sample has 170,000 or so clones, about 83% seen once; the top ten hold approximately 12%. The TCR sequence derives from a woman in her seventies with COVID-19, enrolled during active disease. Sequenced input: peripheral blood.

Written as DNA, the CDR3 is TGTGCCAGCACCTCCGGGGGGCAGCCCCAGCATTTT. It encodes CASTSGGQPQHF. V usage is TRBV28 and J usage is TRBJ1-5, with D maybe TRBD1 (5 bases). Per germline, CDR1 MDHEN and CDR2 SYDVKM. CDR3 length equals 12 residues. Trimming cost V 7 bases and J 7 bases, with 11 bases left between them.